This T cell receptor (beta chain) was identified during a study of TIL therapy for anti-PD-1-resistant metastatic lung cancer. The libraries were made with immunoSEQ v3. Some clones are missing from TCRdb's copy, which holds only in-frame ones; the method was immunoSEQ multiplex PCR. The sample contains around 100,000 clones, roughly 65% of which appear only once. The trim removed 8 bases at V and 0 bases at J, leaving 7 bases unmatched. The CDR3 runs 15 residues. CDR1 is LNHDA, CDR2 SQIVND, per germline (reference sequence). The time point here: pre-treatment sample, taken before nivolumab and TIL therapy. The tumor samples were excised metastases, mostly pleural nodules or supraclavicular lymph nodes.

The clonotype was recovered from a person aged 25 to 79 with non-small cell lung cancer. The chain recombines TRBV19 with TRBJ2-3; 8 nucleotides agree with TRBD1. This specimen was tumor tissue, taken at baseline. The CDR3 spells CASATGAFSTDTQYF. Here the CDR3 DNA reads TGTGCCAGTGCGACAGGGGCATTTAGCACAGATACGCAGTATTTT.